This TCR beta chain was captured in a study of technical replicates of blood from several donors. Repertoires were generated with immunoSEQ multiplex PCR, while TCRdb's copy carries only in-frame clones and drops some. The repertoire includes some 85,000 clones, around 94% of them detected once, and 0.39% sits in the top ten. Looked up from germline, CDR1 is ENHRY and CDR2 is SYGVKD. Trimming cost V 7 bases and J 7 bases; bases outside gene matches: 7. The CDR3 contains 13 residues. This TCR was sampled from a human donor in good health. The sequenced sample was T cells isolated from PBMCs. V and J are TRBV10-3 and TRBJ2-7; 10 bases line up with TRBD2. The CDR3 is CAIMSSGSREQYF. The CDR3 DNA is TGTGCCATCATGTCTAGCGGGAGTAGAGAGCAGTACTTC.